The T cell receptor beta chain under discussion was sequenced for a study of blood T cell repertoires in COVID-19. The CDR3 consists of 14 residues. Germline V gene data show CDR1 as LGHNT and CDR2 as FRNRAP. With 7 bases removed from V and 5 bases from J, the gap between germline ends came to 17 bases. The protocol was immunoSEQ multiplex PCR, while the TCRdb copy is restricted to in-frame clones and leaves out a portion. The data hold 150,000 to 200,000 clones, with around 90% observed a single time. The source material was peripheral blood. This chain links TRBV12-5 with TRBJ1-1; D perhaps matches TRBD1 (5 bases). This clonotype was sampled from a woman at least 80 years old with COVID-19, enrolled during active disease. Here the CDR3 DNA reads TGTGCTAGTGCACGCGAGGCAGGGCCGACTGAAGCTTTCTTT. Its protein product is CASAREAGPTEAFF.